This T cell receptor beta chain emerged from a study of Graves' ophthalmopathy and Graves' hyperthyroidism. The CDR3 loop spans 16 amino acids. The germline V gene encodes CDR1 SGDLS and CDR2 YYNGEE. V was clipped by 1 base and J by 4 bases, with 18 bases between them. RNA transcripts were the source from which TCR beta CDR3 regions were amplified. RT-PCR with HTBI primers came first, then second-round multiplex PCR. TCRdb recomputed calls from the multiplex PCR reads with MiXCR, one row per CDR3 protein. This sample carries around 1.1 million distinct CDR3 sequences, 35% to 45% of them seen once, and the ten largest clones take more than 9.5%.

This TCR was recovered from an adult man with Graves' hyperthyroidism. Sequencing was performed on peripheral blood or thyroid tissue (not recorded which). The genes are TRBV9 and TRBJ2-7; no firm D call. For the CDR3, the DNA is TGTGCCAGCAGCGTAAGGCATTCGTCAGATACTTACGAGCAGTACTTC. It specifies CASSVRHSSDTYEQYF.